The 18 T cell receptor beta chains below all came from one sample that was sequenced in a study of beta chain features in type 1 diabetes. Isolated RNA was reverse transcribed in full, so expressed TCRB transcripts were sequenced. This table comes from immunoSEQ multiplex PCR, and its TCRdb copy is limited to in-frame clones, with some not included. The sample has fewer than 250,000 clones, 9.6% seen once. The sequencing sample was made of naive CD4+ T cells from blood. These receptors were obtained from a woman younger than 35 in good health.

This clone has more than one count but fewer than ten. This chain connects TRBV4-1 to TRBJ2-2; 7 positions match TRBD1. The germline V gene encodes CDR1 MGHRA and CDR2 YSYEKL. The CDR3 is 16 amino acids. Trimming took 8 bases from V and 3 from J; bases not matched to a gene: 12. DNA of the CDR3: TGCGCCAGCCGTTCACGGGACAGAGGTTACACCGGGGAGCTGTTTTTT. It codes for CASRSRDRGYTGELFF.

J is TRBJ2-1 and V is TRBV5-8; D possibly corresponds to TRBD1 (6 bases). The germline V and J ends were trimmed by 1 base and 0 bases, with 11 bases remaining between them. The germline CDR1 and CDR2 sequences are SGHTS and YDEGEE. This CDR3 has 16 residues. This CDR3 is CASSLWQGISYNEQFF. The CDR3 nucleotides are TGTGCCAGCAGCTTGTGGCAGGGGATCTCCTACAATGAGCAGTTCTTC.

The J gene is TRBJ2-3, the V gene TRBV29-1; D uncertain. The CDR3 runs to 12 residues. From germline, CDR1 is SQVTM and CDR2 ANQGSEA. Trimming shortened V by 7 bases and J by 4 bases, and 12 bases separated the two germline ends. CDR3: CSEQNPADTQYF. CDR3 DNA sequence: TGCAGCGAACAGAACCCCGCAGATACGCAGTATTTT.

The genes are TRBV19 and TRBJ2-7, with 8 bases aligning to TRBD1. The CDR3 totals 16 residues. V trimming: 4 bases; J trimming: 2 bases; junction bases outside the gene matches: 10. Germline CDR1 LNHDA, CDR2 SQIVND (reference sequence). The CDR3 loop is CASSRLPGQETYEQYF. Written as DNA, the CDR3 is TGTGCCAGTAGTAGACTACCGGGACAGGAGACCTACGAGCAGTACTTC.

The chain has TRBV11-2 and TRBJ1-2; D possibly corresponds to TRBD1 (5 bases). Germline V gives CDR1 SGHAT, CDR2 FQNNGV. Trimming cost V 5 bases and J 4 bases, with 14 bases left between them. The CDR3 contains 14 residues. The CDR3 DNA is TGTGCCAGCAGCATGTCGGACACCCGCTATGGCTACACCTTC. Protein: CASSMSDTRYGYTF. Supplemented by reference TRBV11-2 and TRBJ1-2, the full variable domain reads EAGVAQSPRYKIIEKRQSVAFWCNPISGHATLYWYQQILGQGPKLLIQFQNNGVVDDSQLPKDRFSAERLKGVDSTLKIQPAKLEDSAVYLCASSMSDTRYGYTFGSGTRLTVV.

V is TRBV9 and J is TRBJ1-4; D gene uncertain. This CDR3 is built from 14 residues. Germline V gives CDR1 SGDLS, CDR2 YYNGEE. V was pared by 6 bases and J by 0 bases, with 9 bases between. As DNA, the CDR3 is TGTGCCAGCAACCGAGAGGCAACTAATGAAAAACTGTTTTTT. Amino acid sequence: CASNREATNEKLFF. Using reference TRBV9 and TRBJ1-4 for the parts outside the CDR3, the full variable domain is DSGVTQTPKHLITATGQRVTLRCSPRSGDLSVYWYQQSLDQGLQFLIQYYNGEERAKGNILERFSAQQFPDLHSELNLSSLELGDSALYFCASNREATNEKLFFGSGTQLSVL.

This clone was picked up a small number of times. DNA of the CDR3: TGTGCCAGCAGCGGGACAGGAGGTACCGAGCAGTACTTC. Translating gives CASSGTGGTEQYF. The chain carries TRBV7-9 and TRBJ2-7; 8 nucleotides align to TRBD1. The CDR3 has 13 amino acids. The V segment lost 5 bases and the J segment 6 bases; nucleotides outside the gene matches: 6. Germline-derived CDR1 and CDR2 are SEHNR and FQNEAQ (reference sequence).

The sample holds a few counts of this clone. CDR3 loop: CSVLPLPGAKDTEAFF. CDR3 in DNA: TGCAGCGTCCTACCCCTCCCAGGGGCTAAGGACACTGAAGCTTTCTTT. The V call is TRBV29-1, the J call TRBJ1-1, with D tentatively TRBD1 (6 bases). In germline, CDR1 is SQVTM, CDR2 ANQGSEA. The V gene lost 6 bases and the J gene lost 3 bases, with 23 bases spanning the gap. The CDR3 is 16 amino acids. Full variable domain (remainder filled in from reference TRBV29-1 and TRBJ1-1): SAVISQKPSRDICQRGTSLTIQCQVDSQVTMMFWYRQQPGQSLTLIATANQGSEATYESGFVIDKFPISRPNLTFSTLTVSNMSPEDSSIYLCSVLPLPGAKDTEAFFGQGTRLTVV.

The CDR3 nucleotides are TGCGCCAGCAGCTTCTGGACAGGGAGCTCCTACAATGAGCAGTTCTTC. Translating gives CASSFWTGSSYNEQFF. V usage is TRBV5-1 and J usage is TRBJ2-1; 8 nucleotides agree with TRBD1. Germline assignment: CDR1 SGHRS and CDR2 YFSETQ. The CDR3 is 16 residues long. With 2 bases clipped from V and 0 bases from J, the junction kept 4 bases outside the gene matches. Full variable domain (remainder filled in from reference TRBV5-1 and TRBJ2-1): KAGVTQTPRYLIKTRGQQVTLSCSPISGHRSVSWYQQTPGQGLQFLFEYFSETQRNKGNFPGRFSGRQFSNSRSEMNVSTLELGDSALYLCASSFWTGSSYNEQFFGPGTRLTVL.

This chain connects TRBV5-4 to TRBJ2-3; 9 bases line up with TRBD2. The CDR3 has 16 residues. V shed 4 bases, J shed 0 bases, and the junction held 6 bases outside the gene matches. Germline V CDR1 and CDR2: SGHNT, YYREEE (reference sequence). CDR3 coding DNA: TGTGCCAGCAGCACTGAGCGGGAGGCTAGCACAGATACGCAGTATTTT. It codes for CASSTEREASTDTQYF.

V usage is TRBV29-1 and J usage is TRBJ1-1; a possible D gene is TRBD1 (5 bases). Trimming stripped 4 bases from V and 3 bases from J, with 9 bases between. The length of the CDR3 is 12 residues. Germline assignment: CDR1 SQVTM and CDR2 ANQGSEA. The CDR3 DNA reads TGCAGCGTTGGTTCGGGGGACACTGAAGCTTTCTTT. Residues: CSVGSGDTEAFF. The full variable domain, completed using reference TRBV29-1 and TRBJ1-1, is SAVISQKPSRDICQRGTSLTIQCQVDSQVTMMFWYRQQPGQSLTLIATANQGSEATYESGFVIDKFPISRPNLTFSTLTVSNMSPEDSSIYLCSVGSGDTEAFFGQGTRLTVV.

This clone was found a few times. This chain uses TRBV6-1 with TRBJ1-1; TRBD1 might be the D (6 bases). The CDR3 consists of 16 residues. Trimming left V 3 bases short and J 1 base short, with 15 bases between. CDR1 and CDR2 (germline): MNHNS, SASEGT. CDR3 DNA sequence: TGTGCCAGCAGTGAGGGGGCCTGGTGGGAGAACACTGAAGCTTTCTTT. Protein product: CASSEGAWWENTEAFF.

In its sample, this clone was seen a few times. In nucleotides, the CDR3 is TGCGCCAGCAGCCAAGGTGTCCAGGGGGTGCACTATGGCTACACCTTC. Encoded protein: CASSQGVQGVHYGYTF. This rearrangement joins TRBV4-1 to TRBJ1-2, with TRBD1 matching over 7 bases. This CDR3 spans 16 amino acids. The J segment lost 3 bases and the V segment lost 1 base, leaving 8 bases of the junction unmatched. Germline assignment: CDR1 MGHRA and CDR2 YSYEKL.

This clone was picked up a small number of times. This chain joins TRBV9 and TRBJ2-1; 13 bases map to TRBD2. Germline CDR1 SGDLS, CDR2 YYNGEE. Trimming took 3 bases from V and 10 from J; bases not matched to a gene: 16. There are 18 residues in the CDR3. The DNA for the CDR3 is TGTGCCAGCAGCGCACAACTTATAACTAGCGGGGGGGCGTACGAGCAGTTCTTC. This sequence encodes CASSAQLITSGGAYEQFF.

The V call is TRBV5-1, the J call TRBJ2-7; 7 bases align to TRBD2. From germline, CDR1 is SGHRS and CDR2 YFSETQ. Losses at the gene ends were 5 bases for V and 6 bases for J; bases not matched to a gene: 11. The CDR3 length is 14 residues. CDR3 DNA sequence: TGCGCCAGCAGTTTAGCGGGCCTTTCTTTCGAGCAGTACTTC. Translated, it gives CASSLAGLSFEQYF.

In this sample, this clone turned up a few times. V usage is TRBV27 and J usage is TRBJ1-2, with a tentative D call TRBD1 (5 bases). The V end was cut by 3 bases, the J end by 4 bases, with 12 bases between. The CDR3 totals 14 residues. The V gene's germline CDR1 is MNHEY and CDR2 SMNVEV (reference sequence). The CDR3 nucleotides read TGTGCCAGCAGTTTTAGCGGGGCAGCCTATGGCTACACCTTC. Translation: CASSFSGAAYGYTF.

This clone showed up just a few times. This chain uses TRBV29-1 with TRBJ2-3; 7 bases are a match to TRBD2. Trimming took 7 bases from V and 1 from J; bases not matched to a gene: 8. Germline CDR1 and CDR2: SQVTM and ANQGSEA. The CDR3 length is 14 residues. The CDR3 sequence is CSAGRGVGTDTQYF. DNA for the CDR3: TGCAGCGCTGGCCGGGGGGTGGGCACAGATACGCAGTATTTT.

The chain uses TRBV6-5 and TRBJ2-7; no clear D gene. The ends were cut back, 0 bases at V and 5 bases at J, with 8 bases in the middle. Germline CDR1 is MNHEY and CDR2 is SVGAGI. This CDR3 is built from 13 residues. This CDR3 is CASSYSGGNEQYF. The CDR3 bases are TGTGCCAGCAGTTACTCCGGCGGAAACGAGCAGTACTTC.